The clone carrying this T cell receptor (beta chain) was detected ten times or more. The investigators amplified TCR beta CDR3 regions from RNA transcripts. The HTBI primer set served for first-round RT-PCR of the TCR CDR3. TCRdb reprocessed the multiplex PCR reads with MiXCR, giving one entry per CDR3 protein. The data show 550,000 to 800,000 distinct CDR3 sequences, with about 16% seen just once and approximately 8.4% held by the top ten. Trimming cost V 2 bases and J 8 bases, with 10 bases left between them. Per the germline V gene, CDR1 is MDHEN and CDR2 is SYDVKM. The CDR3 is 14 amino acids. The sample belongs to a study of T cells in Graves' hyperthyroidism and ophthalmopathy.

The specimen was blood. The sequence came from a young man with Graves' hyperthyroidism. The chain recombines TRBV28 with TRBJ1-6, with D perhaps TRBD1 (5 bases). CDR3 loop: CASSLGGKDSPLHF. The CDR3 DNA reads as TGTGCCAGCAGTTTAGGGGGGAAGGATTCACCCCTCCACTTT.